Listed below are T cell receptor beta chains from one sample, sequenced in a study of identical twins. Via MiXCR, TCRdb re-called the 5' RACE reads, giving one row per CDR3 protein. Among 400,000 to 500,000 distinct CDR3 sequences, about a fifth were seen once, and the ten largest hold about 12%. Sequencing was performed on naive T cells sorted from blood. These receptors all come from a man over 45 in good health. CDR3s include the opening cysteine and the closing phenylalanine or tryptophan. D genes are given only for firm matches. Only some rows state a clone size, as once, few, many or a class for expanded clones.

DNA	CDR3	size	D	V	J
TGTGCCAGCAGCCCATTGGAGGGGACAGGGGGGACCGGGGAGCTGTTTTTT	CASSPLEGTGGTGELFF	many	TRBD1	TRBV7-3	TRBJ2-2
TGTGCCAGCAGCTGGGGAGGAGTGCAGTTCTTC	CASSWGGVQFF	.	.	TRBV12-3/TRBV12-4	TRBJ2-1
TGTGCCAGCAGCTTAATGAGCCGGGGAGGCACAGATACGCAGTATTTT	CASSLMSRGGTDTQYF	few	.	TRBV7-9	TRBJ2-3
TGCAGTGCTAGAGATGCGACAGGGGGGTTTACCGGGGAGCTGTTTTTT	CSARDATGGFTGELFF	.	TRBD1	TRBV20-1	TRBJ2-2
TGTGCCAGCAGTTTAAACAGGTTATCCTACGAGCAGTACTTC	CASSLNRLSYEQYF	few	.	TRBV27	TRBJ2-7
TGCAGTGCTAGCGGCTACCCAAGATACAATGAGCAGTTCTTC	CSASGYPRYNEQFF	.	.	TRBV20-1	TRBJ2-1
TGTGCCAGCAGCCGGGACTATCAACCGAACAATGAGCAGTTCTTC	CASSRDYQPNNEQFF	many	TRBD2	TRBV6-1	TRBJ2-1
TGCAGTGCTAGCGACTCGGGACAGGGGGTCCATGAGCAGTTCTTC	CSASDSGQGVHEQFF	.	TRBD1	TRBV20-1	TRBJ2-1
TGTGCCAGCAGGGGGGGACCAGGGGGTTTGGTTACCTACGAGCAGTACTTC	CASRGGPGGLVTYEQYF	many	.	TRBV7-8	TRBJ2-7
TGCAGTGCTAGAGAACAGTCATTCAGCAATGAGCAGTTCTTC	CSAREQSFSNEQFF	few	.	TRBV20-1	TRBJ2-1
TGTGCCAGCAGCCAGAACAGGGGTATCTACGAGCAGTACTTC	CASSQNRGIYEQYF	many	TRBD1	TRBV7-9	TRBJ2-7
TGTGCCAGCAGCTTAGCGGCACCCTCGGGGCCCTACAATGAGCAGTTCTTC	CASSLAAPSGPYNEQFF	few	.	TRBV7-3	TRBJ2-1
TGCAGCGTTGATGGGACTAGCGGGGGCCGTGCCACAGATACGCAGTATTTT	CSVDGTSGGRATDTQYF	many	TRBD2	TRBV29-1	TRBJ2-3
TGTGCCACCAGCGCTCCGGGACTAGCACACAATGAGCAGTTCTTC	CATSAPGLAHNEQFF	many	TRBD2	TRBV15	TRBJ2-1
TGTGCCAGCAGCTCGCTGCAAGCGGGGACCGGGGGGGCCCAGTACTTC	CASSSLQAGTGGAQYF	few	TRBD2	TRBV11-2	TRBJ2-5
TGTGCCAGCGGAGAGGGGAACACCGGGGAGCTGTTTTTT	CASGEGNTGELFF	many	.	TRBV12-3/TRBV12-4	TRBJ2-2
TGTGCCAGCACCCAACACCGGACCTACGAGCAGTACTTC	CASTQHRTYEQYF	.	.	TRBV6-1	TRBJ2-7
TGTGCCAGCAGCCGCATTGGGACTAGCGGGAGTTGGTTAGATACGCAGTATTTT	CASSRIGTSGSWLDTQYF	few	TRBD2	TRBV7-8	TRBJ2-3
TGTGCCTGGAGTGTACGAACGGACACTCAAGAGACCCAGTACTTC	CAWSVRTDTQETQYF	few	.	TRBV30	TRBJ2-5
TGCGCCAGCAGCCAAGATCCAGCTAGCGGGGCCAAAAACATTCAGTACTTC	CASSQDPASGAKNIQYF	.	TRBD2	TRBV4-3	TRBJ2-4
TGCAGTGCTAGAGTCCCCGGGACTAGCGACAATGAGCAGTTCTTC	CSARVPGTSDNEQFF	many	TRBD2	TRBV20-1	TRBJ2-1
TGCGCCAGCAGTGATCAGCTCCCAGGTGGGGTCACCGGGGAGCTGTTTTTT	CASSDQLPGGVTGELFF	few	.	TRBV10-1	TRBJ2-2